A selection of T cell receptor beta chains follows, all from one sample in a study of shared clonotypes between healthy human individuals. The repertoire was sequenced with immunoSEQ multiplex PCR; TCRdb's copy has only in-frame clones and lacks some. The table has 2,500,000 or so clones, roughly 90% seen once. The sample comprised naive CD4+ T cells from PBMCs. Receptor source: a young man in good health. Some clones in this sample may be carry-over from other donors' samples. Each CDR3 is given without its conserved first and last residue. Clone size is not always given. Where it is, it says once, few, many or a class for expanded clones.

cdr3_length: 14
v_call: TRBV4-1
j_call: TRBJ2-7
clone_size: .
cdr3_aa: ASSPAPRGPSYEQY

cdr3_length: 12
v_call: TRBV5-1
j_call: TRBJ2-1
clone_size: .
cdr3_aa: ASSFLAGVNEQF

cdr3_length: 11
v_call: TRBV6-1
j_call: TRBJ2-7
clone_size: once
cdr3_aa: ASRGPGGHEQY

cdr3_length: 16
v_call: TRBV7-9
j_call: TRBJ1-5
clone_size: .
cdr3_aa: ASSLERTGTGSGQPQH

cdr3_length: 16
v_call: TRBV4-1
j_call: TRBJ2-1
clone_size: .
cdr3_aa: ASRKGTRTSGTYNEQF

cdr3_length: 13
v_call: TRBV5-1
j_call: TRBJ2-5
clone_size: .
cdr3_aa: ASSLVQGDTETQY

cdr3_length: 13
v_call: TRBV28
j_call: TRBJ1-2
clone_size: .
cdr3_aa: ASTLQSGVNYGYT

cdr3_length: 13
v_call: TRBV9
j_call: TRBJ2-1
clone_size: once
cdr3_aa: ASSVGERGYNEQF

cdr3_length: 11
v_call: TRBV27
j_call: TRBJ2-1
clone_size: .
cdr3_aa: ASSLTDYNEQF

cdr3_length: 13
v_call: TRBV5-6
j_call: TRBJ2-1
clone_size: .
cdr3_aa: ASSLARQGHNEQF

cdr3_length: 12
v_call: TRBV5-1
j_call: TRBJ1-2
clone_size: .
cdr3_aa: ASSPWTGNYGYT

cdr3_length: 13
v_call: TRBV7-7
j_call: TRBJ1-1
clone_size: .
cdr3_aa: ASSGGKQGEIEAF

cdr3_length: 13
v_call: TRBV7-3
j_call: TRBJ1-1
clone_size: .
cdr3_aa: ASSLIRQAGTEAF

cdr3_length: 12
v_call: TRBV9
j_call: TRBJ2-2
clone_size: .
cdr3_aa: ASRGGSNTGELF

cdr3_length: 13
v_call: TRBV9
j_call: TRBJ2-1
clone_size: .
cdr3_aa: ASSVEGTYALEQF

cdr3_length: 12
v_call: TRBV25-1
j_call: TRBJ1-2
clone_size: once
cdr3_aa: ASSDLGKNYGYT

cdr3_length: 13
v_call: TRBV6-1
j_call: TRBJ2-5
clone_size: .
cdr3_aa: ASSEVDGGLETQY

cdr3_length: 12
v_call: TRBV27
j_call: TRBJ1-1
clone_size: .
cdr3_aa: ASSLSPGGTEAF

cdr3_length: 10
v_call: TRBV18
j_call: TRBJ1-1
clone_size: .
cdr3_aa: ASSPLGTEAF

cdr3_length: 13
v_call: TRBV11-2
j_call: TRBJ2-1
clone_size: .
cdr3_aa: ASSKIAGPYNEQF

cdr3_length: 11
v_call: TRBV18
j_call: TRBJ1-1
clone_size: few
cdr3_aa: ASSPPGTDEAF

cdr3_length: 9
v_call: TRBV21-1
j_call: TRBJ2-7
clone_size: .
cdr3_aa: ASSWGRTGD

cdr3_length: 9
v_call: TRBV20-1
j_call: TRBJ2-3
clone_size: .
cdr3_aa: SARDTDTQY

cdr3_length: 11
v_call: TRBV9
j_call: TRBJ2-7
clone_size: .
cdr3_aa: ASSRQSYYEQY

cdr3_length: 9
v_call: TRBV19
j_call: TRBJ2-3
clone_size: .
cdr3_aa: ASSTRDTQY

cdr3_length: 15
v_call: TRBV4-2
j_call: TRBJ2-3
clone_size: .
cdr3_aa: ASSQGLAVSSTDTQY

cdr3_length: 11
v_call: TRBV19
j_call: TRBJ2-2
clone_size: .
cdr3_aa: ASSTPGGGELF

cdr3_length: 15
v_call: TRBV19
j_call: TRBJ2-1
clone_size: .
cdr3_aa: ASKGLAGPVSYNEQF

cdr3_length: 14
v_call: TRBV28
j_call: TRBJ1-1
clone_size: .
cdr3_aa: ASTAVRRGENTEAF

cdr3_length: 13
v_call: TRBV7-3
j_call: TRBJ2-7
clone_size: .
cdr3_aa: ASSLRETGGNEQY

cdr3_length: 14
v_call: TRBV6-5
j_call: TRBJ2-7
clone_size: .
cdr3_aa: ASSYSLAGSSYEQY

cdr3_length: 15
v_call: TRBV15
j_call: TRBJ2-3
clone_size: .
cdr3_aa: ATSPPGTSWVTDTQY

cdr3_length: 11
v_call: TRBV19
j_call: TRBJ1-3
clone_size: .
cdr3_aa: ASSTVPGNTIY

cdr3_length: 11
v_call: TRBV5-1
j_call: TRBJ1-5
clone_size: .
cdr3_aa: ASSLGGDQPQH

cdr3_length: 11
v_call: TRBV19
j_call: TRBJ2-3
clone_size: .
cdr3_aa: ASSFYSTDTQY

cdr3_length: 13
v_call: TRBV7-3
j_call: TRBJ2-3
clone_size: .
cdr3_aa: ASSPWTSGTDTQY

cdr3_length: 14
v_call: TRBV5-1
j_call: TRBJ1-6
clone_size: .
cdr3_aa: ASRRADSELGSPLH

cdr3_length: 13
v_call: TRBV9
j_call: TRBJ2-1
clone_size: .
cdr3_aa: ASSVGQGSYNEQF

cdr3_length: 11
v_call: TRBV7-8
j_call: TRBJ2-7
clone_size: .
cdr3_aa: ASSPPTTREQY

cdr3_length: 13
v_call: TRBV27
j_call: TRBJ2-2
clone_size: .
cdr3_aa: ASSPRGGTTGELF

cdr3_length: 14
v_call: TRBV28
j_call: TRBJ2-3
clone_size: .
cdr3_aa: ASSEPGTGALRTQY

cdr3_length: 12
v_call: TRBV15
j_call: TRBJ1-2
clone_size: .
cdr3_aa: ATSREIVEVGYT

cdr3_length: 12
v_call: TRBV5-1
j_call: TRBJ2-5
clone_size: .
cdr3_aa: ASSRSGQRETQY

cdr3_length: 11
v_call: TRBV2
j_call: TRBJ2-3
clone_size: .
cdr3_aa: ASSESRTDTQY

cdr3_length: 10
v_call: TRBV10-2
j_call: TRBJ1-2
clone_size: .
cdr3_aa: ASSELGYGYT

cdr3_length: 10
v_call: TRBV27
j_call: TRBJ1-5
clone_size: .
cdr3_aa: ASSLTGWPQH

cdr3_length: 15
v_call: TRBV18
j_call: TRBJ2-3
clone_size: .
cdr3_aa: ASSPPTLAPSTDTQY

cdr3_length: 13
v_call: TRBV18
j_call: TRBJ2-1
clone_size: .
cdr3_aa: ASSLTMTSNNEQF

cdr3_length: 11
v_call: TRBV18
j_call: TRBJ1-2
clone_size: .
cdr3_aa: ASSPTGTGGYT

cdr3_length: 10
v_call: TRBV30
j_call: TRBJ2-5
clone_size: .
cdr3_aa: AWSPTEETQY

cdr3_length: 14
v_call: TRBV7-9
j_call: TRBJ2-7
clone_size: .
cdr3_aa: ASSLGLAGPPMGQY

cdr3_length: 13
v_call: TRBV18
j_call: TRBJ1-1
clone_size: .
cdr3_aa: ASSPFSSENTEAF

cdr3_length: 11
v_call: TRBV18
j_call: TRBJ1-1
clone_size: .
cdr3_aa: ASSPPRGAEAF

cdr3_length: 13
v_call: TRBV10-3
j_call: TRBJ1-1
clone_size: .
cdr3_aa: AIRQTEEPNTEAF

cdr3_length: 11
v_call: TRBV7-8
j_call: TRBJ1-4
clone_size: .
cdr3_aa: ASTRGVGEKLF

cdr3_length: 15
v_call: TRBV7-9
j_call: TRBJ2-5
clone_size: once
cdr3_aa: ASSLDRTPTPQETQY

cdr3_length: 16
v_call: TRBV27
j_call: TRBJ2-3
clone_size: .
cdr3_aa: ASSLLTRAGGRGDTQY

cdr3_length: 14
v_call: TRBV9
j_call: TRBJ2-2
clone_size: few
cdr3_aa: ASSVAGLDNTGELF

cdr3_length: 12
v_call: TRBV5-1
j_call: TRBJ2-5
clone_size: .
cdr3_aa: ASSTGGQQETQY